This TCR beta chain was retrieved from a study of beta chain features in type 1 diabetes. Since all of the isolated RNA was reverse transcribed, expressed TCRB transcripts were what got sequenced. The protocol was immunoSEQ multiplex PCR, while the TCRdb copy is restricted to in-frame clones and leaves out a portion. In the table there are tens of thousands of clones, around 45% of which are singletons. General observations from the study: Across all four CD4+ subsets, people with type 1 diabetes showed modestly shorter TCRB CDR3s. VDJ junctions from type 1 diabetes patients carried fewer insertions and larger deletions.

A few counts support this clone. Antigen unknown. This CDR3 has 14 amino acids. CDR1 is SGHTA, CDR2 FQGNSA, per germline. Trimming took off 5 bases at V and 0 bases at J, with 8 bases between the two ends. This clonotype originated in a man younger than 45 with type 1 diabetes. The chain employs TRBV7-2 and TRBJ2-4; D is ambiguous. The specimen sequenced was Tregs from blood. For the CDR3, the DNA is TGTGCCAGCAGCCTCTCCCTAGCCAAAAACATTCAGTACTTC. It encodes CASSLSLAKNIQYF. Complete variable domain (other parts from reference TRBV7-2 and TRBJ2-4): GAGVSQSPSNKVTEKGKDVELRCDPISGHTALYWYRQSLGQGLEFLIYFQGNSAPDKSGLPSDRFSAERTGGSVSTLTIQRTQQEDSAVYLCASSLSLAKNIQYFGAGTRLSVL.